Following are 32 T cell receptor beta chains from one sample sequenced in a study of T cell repertoires in cytomegalovirus infection (dated by TCRdb to about 2019). No cognate antigen is known for these TCRs. These reads were obtained on an Illumina HiSeq 1500. Using fastp trimming at Q25 and MiXCR clonotype assembly, TCRdb reanalyzed the public sequencing data and kept in-frame beta chains. All rows with the same CDR3 protein become a single entry with the most common DNA and genes. This sample holds 550,000 to 850,000 distinct CDR3 sequences; around a third were observed only once. The ten largest clones capture about 20% of the sample. This specimen's treatment or condition label, per the study, means: in vitro stimulation with specific CMV peptide epitopes to enrich CMV-specific T cells. The sequencing used cultured PBMCs, collected from culture after CMV antigen stimulation. The receptor set was obtained from a human donor in good health (CMV status not recorded). Some clones in this sample may be carry-over from other donors' samples.

This clonotype was detected only a few times. The chain has TRBV12-3 or TRBV12-4 and TRBJ2-7; TRBD1 matches 10 bases. This CDR3 is 14 amino acids long. Trimming took 6 bases from V and 4 from J; bases not matched to a gene: 6. The CDR3 region has the DNA TGTGCCAGCAGCTTCGACAGGGGGCGGTACGAGCAGTACTTC. Amino acid sequence: CASSFDRGRYEQYF.

This clonotype has a handful of counts. J is TRBJ2-2 and V is TRBV7-3; D is uncertain. CDR3 length: 17 residues. Germline CDR1 and CDR2: SGHTA and FQGTGA. Trimming cost V 1 base and J 7 bases, with 19 bases left between them. In DNA form, the CDR3 reads TGTGCCAGCAGCTTAAGTCGCGAGGTAGCCGGTCACGGGGAGCTGTTTTTT. Its protein product is CASSLSREVAGHGELFF.

This chain uses TRBV10-3 with TRBJ2-3; 12 nucleotides align to TRBD2. The CDR3 runs to 13 residues. The germline gives CDR1 ENHRY, CDR2 SYGVKD. V lost 10 bases, J lost 5 bases, and 4 bases stayed unmatched. This CDR3 is CATSGGAGDTQYF. Written as DNA, the CDR3 is TGTGCCACTAGCGGGGGGGCTGGAGATACGCAGTATTTT.

CDR3 nucleotides: TGTGCCAGTAGTTCGCTAGGAAGGGGCTACACCTTC. Its translation: CASSSLGRGYTF. The chain recombines TRBV19 with TRBJ1-2; D unclear. Germline V CDR1 and CDR2: LNHDA, SQIVND (reference sequence). The length of the CDR3 is 12 residues. V shed 5 bases and J shed 8 bases, with 12 bases lying between them.

In DNA form, the CDR3 reads TGTGCCAGCAGTTCGGGGGGAGGAGGTGAAGCTTTCTTT. Translation: CASSSGGGGEAFF. The rearrangement joins TRBV28 to TRBJ1-1; TRBD1 is a possible D gene (5 bases). Looked up from germline, CDR1 is MDHEN and CDR2 is SYDVKM. Trimming left V 4 bases short and J 7 bases short, with 13 bases between. There are 13 residues in the CDR3.

This chain uses TRBV3-1 with TRBJ2-1; D may be TRBD2 (5 bases). V lost 5 bases and J lost 5, with 13 bases in between. CDR1 LGHDT and CDR2 YNNKEL come from the germline V gene (reference sequence). This CDR3 contains 14 residues. The CDR3 bases are TGTGCCAGCAGCGGTCGGGATGTACACAATGAGCAGTTCTTC. This translates into CASSGRDVHNEQFF.

This clonotype was observed a few times. This sequence joins TRBV19 and TRBJ1-1; possible D gene TRBD1, 6 bases. Germline V gives CDR1 LNHDA, CDR2 SQIVND (reference sequence). CDR3 length: 14 amino acids. V was pared by 1 base and J by 1 base, with 7 bases between. The CDR3 DNA follows: TGTGCCAGTAGTATAGTGACAGGGAACACTGAAGCTTTCTTT. Protein: CASSIVTGNTEAFF.

This clonotype was recorded at least ten times. The chain is built from TRBV7-2 and TRBJ1-2; no clear D gene. The CDR3 spans 14 residues. V was pared by 1 base and J by 4 bases, with 10 bases between. CDR1 and CDR2 from the germline V gene are SGHTA and FQGNSA. For the CDR3, the DNA is TGTGCCAGCAGCTTAGTGAGGGATTTCTATGGCTACACCTTC. Protein product: CASSLVRDFYGYTF. The entire variable domain, with the rest obtained from reference TRBV7-2 and TRBJ1-2, is as follows: GAGVSQSPSNKVTEKGKDVELRCDPISGHTALYWYRQSLGQGLEFLIYFQGNSAPDKSGLPSDRFSAERTGGSVSTLTIQRTQQEDSAVYLCASSLVRDFYGYTFGSGTRLTVV.

This clonotype was detected only a few times. The chain recombines TRBV4-1 with TRBJ2-1; 8 bases are shared with TRBD2. The V segment lost 0 bases and the J segment 0 bases; nucleotides outside the gene matches: 10. CDR1 MGHRA and CDR2 YSYEKL come from the germline V gene. The CDR3 is 19 amino acids. CDR3: CASSQELAGGLFSYNEQFF. The CDR3 region has the DNA TGCGCCAGCAGCCAAGAGCTCGCGGGGGGCCTCTTCTCCTACAATGAGCAGTTCTTC.

The chain carries TRBV6-2 or TRBV6-3 and TRBJ1-1; D is uncertain. The CDR3 contains 13 residues. The V end was cut by 7 bases, the J end by 1 base, with 10 bases between. Germline CDR1 and CDR2: MNHEY and SVGEGT. The CDR3 spells CASIVGGNTEAFF. The CDR3 region has the DNA TGTGCCAGCATTGTCGGAGGGAACACTGAAGCTTTCTTT.

The CDR3 DNA sequence: TGCAGCGCCAGGGACGGAGATAACTATGGCTACACCTTC. This codes for CSARDGDNYGYTF. The V gene is TRBV29-1, the J gene TRBJ1-2; D perhaps matches TRBD1 (5 bases). The CDR3 has 13 residues. Germline loops: CDR1 SQVTM, CDR2 ANQGSEA. Trimming took off 7 bases at V and 1 base at J, with 13 bases between the two ends.

The chain has TRBV6-1 and TRBJ2-1; TRBD2 matches at 7 bases. The CDR3 has 16 residues. With 2 bases clipped from V and 6 bases from J, the junction kept 10 bases outside the gene matches. Germline V gene lookup returns CDR1 MNHNS and CDR2 SASEGT. The CDR3 nucleotides read TGTGCCAGCAGTGAATACGACGGGGGGAATAGCAATGAGCAGTTCTTC. Protein product: CASSEYDGGNSNEQFF.

This clonotype was counted between two and nine times. The rearrangement uses TRBV6-5 and TRBJ2-7; D is unresolved. This CDR3 is built from 12 residues. Germline V gives CDR1 MNHEY, CDR2 SVGAGI. V shed 4 bases and J shed 2 bases, with 6 bases lying between them. The CDR3 nucleotides read TGTGCCAGCAGTTCTACGACCTACGAGCAGTACTTC. This sequence encodes CASSSTTYEQYF.

The chain employs TRBV18 and TRBJ2-3; D remains ambiguous. Trimming removed 1 base from V and 1 base from J, with 9 bases in between. CDR1 and CDR2 (germline): KGHSH, LQKENI. The CDR3 runs 15 residues. CDR3 bases: TGTGCCAGCTCACCACAACCCCAACGCACAGATACGCAGTATTTT. This encodes CASSPQPQRTDTQYF.

This clonotype was detected a few times. This chain connects TRBV14 to TRBJ2-6; D uncertain. Per germline, CDR1 SGHDN and CDR2 FVKESK. V shed 7 bases and J shed 4 bases, with 11 bases lying between them. The CDR3 has 14 residues. CDR3 in DNA: TGTGCCAGCACCAGTTCCGGGGGGGCCAACGTCCTGACTTTC. Protein sequence: CASTSSGGANVLTF.

The gene calls are TRBV14 and TRBJ2-1, with a weak D call TRBD1 (5 bases). The CDR3 covers 16 residues. Germline V CDR1 and CDR2: SGHDN, FVKESK. Trimming cost V 1 base and J 11 bases, with 21 bases left between them. The CDR3 DNA sequence: TGTGCCAGCAGCCAAGTGCGAGTGGGCGCCAGGGTGAAGCAGTTCTTC. Amino acid sequence: CASSQVRVGARVKQFF.

This clonotype occurred a few times. The chain uses TRBV27 and TRBJ2-3, with D unclear. Germline CDR1 is MNHEY and CDR2 is SMNVEV (reference sequence). Deletions cut 6 bases from V and 0 bases from J, with 16 bases between. The CDR3 contains 16 residues. This CDR3 reads CASRLLSLTSTDTQYF. The CDR3 DNA follows: TGTGCCAGCAGACTCCTTTCGCTGACTAGCACAGATACGCAGTATTTT.

This chain uses TRBV7-9 with TRBJ1-2; D remains unclear. This CDR3 comprises 14 residues. V dropped 11 bases and J dropped 1 base, with 17 bases sitting between them. Germline values: CDR1 SEHNR, CDR2 FQNEAQ (reference sequence). In DNA, the CDR3 is TGTGCCGAAGGGCGGAGGGAATTTAACTATGGCTACACCTTC. It yields the protein CAEGRREFNYGYTF. Complete variable domain (other parts from reference TRBV7-9 and TRBJ1-2): DTGVSQNPRHKITKRGQNVTFRCDPISEHNRLYWYRQTLGQGPEFLTYFQNEAQLEKSRLLSDRFSAERPKGSFSTLEIQRTEQGDSAMYLCAEGRREFNYGYTFGSGTRLTVV.

The chain has TRBV7-6 and TRBJ1-3; D is undetermined. Germline loops: CDR1 SGHVS, CDR2 FNYEAQ. V lost 2 bases to trimming and J lost 0 bases, with 26 bases between them. The CDR3 is 21 residues long. CDR3 in amino acids: CASSLLMAGSAITFSGNTIYF. CDR3 bases: TGTGCCAGCAGCTTACTGATGGCGGGTTCAGCGATAACCTTCTCTGGAAACACCATATATTTT.

The chain carries TRBV6-2 or TRBV6-3 and TRBJ1-5; D perhaps matches TRBD1 (5 bases). V shed 7 bases and J shed 3 bases, with 10 bases lying between them. Germline V CDR1 and CDR2: MNHEY, SVGEGT. The CDR3 length is 13 residues. CDR3 residues: CASKRDLNQPQHF. The DNA of the CDR3 is TGTGCCAGCAAAAGGGACCTCAATCAGCCCCAGCATTTT.

This chain connects TRBV25-1 to TRBJ2-1; weak D call: TRBD2 (5 bases). Trimming took off 6 bases at V and 5 bases at J, with 11 bases between the two ends. The CDR3 runs to 13 residues. Germline loops: CDR1 MGHDK, CDR2 SYGVNS. The CDR3 region is CASRFSGNNEQFF. CDR3 in DNA: TGTGCCAGCAGGTTTTCGGGGAACAATGAGCAGTTCTTC.

This clonotype came up a few times. This rearrangement joins TRBV6-1 to TRBJ1-5; 8 bases align to TRBD1. Germline V gives CDR1 MNHNS, CDR2 SASEGT. Losses at the gene ends were 5 bases for V and 3 bases for J; bases not matched to a gene: 15. CDR3 size: 18 residues. Here the CDR3 DNA reads TGTGCCAGCAGTAAATTAAAGACCGGGACAGGCAACAATCAGCCCCAGCATTTT. Translating gives CASSKLKTGTGNNQPQHF.

This rearrangement joins TRBV27 to TRBJ2-7; TRBD2 is a possible D gene (6 bases). Germline CDR1 MNHEY, CDR2 SMNVEV (reference sequence). The CDR3 totals 13 residues. Trimming shortened V by 4 bases and J by 6 bases, and 13 bases separated the two germline ends. The CDR3 DNA reads TGTGCCAGCAGTTCGGGGGATGGAAGCGAGCAGTACTTC. Translating gives CASSSGDGSEQYF.

This sequence joins TRBV18 and TRBJ2-1; no reliable D call. Germline V CDR1 and CDR2: KGHSH, LQKENI. CDR3 length: 13 amino acids. Trimming pared 0 bases from V and 13 bases from J, leaving 13 bases between. CDR3 in amino acids: CASSPPGLVGQFF. CDR3 nucleotide sequence: TGTGCCAGCTCACCACCTGGCCTAGTAGGTCAGTTCTTC.

This clonotype occurred a few times. For the CDR3, the DNA is TGTGCCAGCAGCTTTTTGGCCCAAGAGACCCAGTACTTC. Protein sequence: CASSFLAQETQYF. This rearrangement joins TRBV7-9 to TRBJ2-5, with unresolved D. The V gene lost 3 bases and the J gene lost 1 base, with 6 bases spanning the gap. This CDR3 is 13 amino acids long. The V gene's germline CDR1 is SEHNR and CDR2 FQNEAQ (reference sequence).

This rearrangement joins TRBV6-1 to TRBJ2-6; D possibly uses TRBD1 or TRBD2 (5 bases each). V was pared by 6 bases and J by 2 bases, with 14 bases between. Germline V gives CDR1 MNHNS, CDR2 SASEGT. The CDR3 length is 16 residues. As DNA, the CDR3 is TGTGCCAGCAGCGGGACCCAGGGTCCTGGGGCCAACGTCCTGACTTTC. The encoded protein is CASSGTQGPGANVLTF.

This clonotype was observed at least ten times. This chain connects TRBV7-2 to TRBJ2-1; a weak D match, TRBD2 (6 bases). V lost 1 base and J lost 0, with 19 bases in between. This CDR3 comprises 19 residues. CDR1 SGHTA and CDR2 FQGNSA come from the germline V gene. The CDR3 protein is CASSLGAGWGVYSYNEQFF. The CDR3 coding sequence is TGTGCCAGCAGCTTAGGGGCTGGCTGGGGGGTCTACTCCTACAATGAGCAGTTCTTC.

The rearrangement uses TRBV6-2 or TRBV6-3 and TRBJ2-1, with D possibly being TRBD2 (5 bases). With 0 bases removed from V and 7 bases from J, the gap between germline ends came to 19 bases. The germline V gene has CDR1 MNHEY and CDR2 SVGEGT. The CDR3 loop spans 17 amino acids. This CDR3 is CASSYSRSGFYNNEQFF. The CDR3 DNA reads as TGTGCCAGCAGTTACTCGAGAAGCGGCTTTTACAATAATGAGCAGTTCTTC.

The chain is built from TRBV11-1 and TRBJ2-7, with TRBD2 identical over 9 bases. Germline V gives CDR1 SGHAT, CDR2 FQDESV (reference sequence). Trimming removed 5 bases from V and 9 bases from J; junction bases left unmatched: 23. This CDR3 comprises 18 residues. The CDR3 spells CASSPRIAPGRLAARQYF. In DNA, the CDR3 is TGTGCCAGCAGCCCCCGTATAGCACCCGGCAGACTAGCGGCAAGGCAGTACTTC.

The rearrangement joins TRBV5-1 to TRBJ2-7; D is unresolved. The CDR3 has 14 amino acids. V dropped 6 bases and J dropped 0 bases, with 13 bases sitting between them. Germline CDR1 is SGHRS and CDR2 is YFSETQ. CDR3 loop: CASNPDTTSYEQYF. The CDR3 coding sequence is TGCGCCAGCAACCCCGACACGACCTCCTACGAGCAGTACTTC.

The gene calls are TRBV19 and TRBJ2-1; the match to TRBD2 covers 13 bases. CDR3 length equals 17 residues. With 3 bases clipped from V and 5 bases from J, the junction kept 7 bases outside the gene matches. Germline V gene sequence: CDR1 LNHDA, CDR2 SQIVND (reference sequence). CDR3 DNA: TGTGCCAGTAGTATTCCCCCCGGACTAGCGGGGGACAATGAGCAGTTCTTC. The encoded protein is CASSIPPGLAGDNEQFF.

This clonotype was detected a few times. The chain uses TRBV12-3 or TRBV12-4 and TRBJ2-1, with D perhaps assigned TRBD1 or TRBD2 (5 bases each). CDR3 length equals 13 residues. V was cut by 7 bases and J by 6 bases, with 13 bases left in between. CDR3 DNA sequence: TGTGCCAGCAAGGGGAGTCGGCTCAATGAGCAGTTCTTC. Translated, it gives CASKGSRLNEQFF.